These 10 T cell receptor beta chains were all obtained from the same sample, sequenced in a study of T-cell memory formation after mild COVID-19 (dated by TCRdb to 2020 to 2023). The library was made by 5' RACE. TCRdb names Illumina NovaSeq 6000 as the instrument used. TCRdb ran its own pipeline on the public reads, namely fastp trimming at Q25 and MiXCR clone calling, and kept in-frame beta chains. Entries that share a CDR3 protein sequence are merged under the most common genes and DNA. Across this sample there are 80,000 to 95,000 distinct CDR3 sequences, with 20% to 30% seen only once. Together, the top ten hold less than 55% of the sample. Input material: PBMCs or a T cell subset sorted from them (not recorded which). The receptors were sampled from a man aged 18 to 29 who had mild COVID-19 (a few samples of this study predate the infection). The sample titles of this study are shuffled in the database, so cell type and time point are left out; the donor was told from shared clones.

The V call is TRBV20-1, the J call TRBJ2-7; perhaps TRBD1 as D (6 bases). Germline V gene lookup returns CDR1 DFQATT and CDR2 SNEGSKA (reference sequence). The V end was cut by 5 bases, the J end by 2 bases, with 13 bases between. The CDR3 loop spans 13 amino acids. The CDR3 nucleotides are TGCAGTGCTGCCGGGACATCAGCCTACGAGCAGTACGTC. This sequence encodes CSAAGTSAYEQYV.

Regarding this clonotype: The junction shows a germline mismatch at one end, possibly a read error. The chain recombines TRBV6-4 with TRBJ1-2; D gene uncertain. Germline assignment: CDR1 MRHNA and CDR2 SNTAGT. The CDR3 length is 13 residues. The CDR3 nucleotides are TGTGCCAGCAGTGACAACGCTAACTATGCCTACACCTTC. The encoded protein is CASSDNANYAYTF.

The chain couples TRBV6-2 or TRBV6-3 to TRBJ1-6; D gene uncertain. CDR1 is MNHEY, CDR2 SVGEGT, per germline. This CDR3 has 14 amino acids. The germline V and J ends were trimmed by 0 bases and 8 bases, with 8 bases remaining between them. The CDR3 DNA follows: TGTGCCAGCAGTTACTCGGACGGATATTCACCCCTCCACTTT. Amino acids: CASSYSDGYSPLHF.

This clonotype showed up just a few times. This rearrangement joins TRBV25-1 to TRBJ2-7; no reliable D call. There are 11 residues in the CDR3. The germline CDR1 and CDR2 sequences are MGHDK and SYGVNS. The V gene lost 6 bases and the J gene lost 6 bases, with 9 bases spanning the gap. The DNA for the CDR3 is TGTGCCAGCAGCAATCTCCCCGAGCAGTACTTC. Its translation: CASSNLPEQYF.

The J gene is TRBJ1-5, the V gene TRBV4-1; D gene ambiguous. This CDR3 has 15 residues. Germline values: CDR1 MGHRA, CDR2 YSYEKL. Trimming removed 4 bases at V and 1 base at J, with 11 bases between. The CDR3 coding sequence is TGCGCCAGCAGCCTAGCCGGCAAAAGCAATCAGCCCCAGCATTTT. This codes for CASSLAGKSNQPQHF.

This clonotype has a handful of counts. The rearrangement joins TRBV20-1 to TRBJ2-1, with 9 bases lining up with TRBD1. V lost 1 base and J lost 6; bases outside the gene matches: 16. Germline V gives CDR1 DFQATT, CDR2 SNEGSKA (reference sequence). The CDR3 extends over 18 amino acids. The CDR3 sequence is CSARAETSGTGLSNEQFF. CDR3 coding DNA: TGCAGTGCTAGAGCTGAGACCTCCGGGACAGGGCTTAGCAATGAGCAGTTCTTC.

The CDR3 region is CASSLYWQGMNTGELFF. CDR3 in DNA: TGTGCCAGCAGCTTATATTGGCAGGGGATGAACACCGGGGAGCTGTTTTTT. The rearrangement joins TRBV7-3 to TRBJ2-2; D is perhaps TRBD1 (6 bases). V dropped 2 bases and J dropped 1 base, with 14 bases sitting between them. CDR3 size: 17 residues. Germline V gives CDR1 SGHTA, CDR2 FQGTGA.

The chain has TRBV25-1 and TRBJ2-3, with TRBD1 matching 8 bases. With V trimmed by 4 bases and J by 2 bases, 8 bases remained unmatched. The CDR3 has 16 amino acids. The germline V gene has CDR1 MGHDK and CDR2 SYGVNS. The CDR3 sequence is CASSAPGQDHTDTQYF. The DNA of the CDR3 is TGTGCCAGCAGTGCCCCGGGACAGGATCACACAGATACGCAGTATTTT. Together with reference TRBV25-1 and TRBJ2-3, the CDR3 gives the full variable domain: EADIYQTPRYLVIGTGKKITLECSQTMGHDKMYWYQQDPGMELHLIHYSYGVNSTEKGDLSSESTVSRIRTEHFPLTLESARPSHTSQYLCASSAPGQDHTDTQYFGPGTRLTVL.

The chain recombines TRBV18 with TRBJ1-2, with D possibly being TRBD1 (5 bases). Germline V gene sequence: CDR1 KGHSH, CDR2 LQKENI. Trimming removed 2 bases at V and 6 bases at J, with 16 bases between. The CDR3 covers 15 residues. CDR3 nucleotides: TGTGCCAGCTCACCATTTGGGGGAGGAGGCGATGGCTACACCTTC. Translated: CASSPFGGGGDGYTF.

This clonotype was observed a few times. This rearrangement joins TRBV4-1 to TRBJ1-2; D uncertain. This CDR3 contains 13 residues. V lost 4 bases and J lost 4, with 10 bases in between. Germline V gene sequence: CDR1 MGHRA, CDR2 YSYEKL. The CDR3 DNA follows: TGCGCCAGCAGCCCCGACACAACCTATGGCTACACCTTC. It codes for CASSPDTTYGYTF.